The subject of this entry is one TCR beta chain. Profiled with immunoSEQ multiplex PCR; TCRdb holds only in-frame clones, not every one. In the table there are some 39,000 clones, 81% of which are singletons. This specimen comes from a study of OX40 agonist ivuxolimab in advanced cancers. Study summary: An agonistic human IgG2 monoclonal antibody against OX40 (CD134) was given.

Trimming took 8 bases from V and 1 from J, leaving 14 bases between them. CDR3 length: 15 residues. This clonotype originated in an adult with an advanced solid tumor such as melanoma, head and neck, liver or kidney cancer. The sequencing here drew on CD4+ or CD8+ T cells sorted from blood, taken in a trial of the OX40 agonist ivuxolimab. This chain joins TRBV23-1 and TRBJ1-4; D remains unclear. TRBV23-1 is filed as an ORF, its function uncertain. The CDR3 reads CASSLHGKTNEKLFF. The CDR3 DNA reads as TGCGCCAGCTCCCTACACGGGAAAACTAATGAAAAACTGTTTTTT.